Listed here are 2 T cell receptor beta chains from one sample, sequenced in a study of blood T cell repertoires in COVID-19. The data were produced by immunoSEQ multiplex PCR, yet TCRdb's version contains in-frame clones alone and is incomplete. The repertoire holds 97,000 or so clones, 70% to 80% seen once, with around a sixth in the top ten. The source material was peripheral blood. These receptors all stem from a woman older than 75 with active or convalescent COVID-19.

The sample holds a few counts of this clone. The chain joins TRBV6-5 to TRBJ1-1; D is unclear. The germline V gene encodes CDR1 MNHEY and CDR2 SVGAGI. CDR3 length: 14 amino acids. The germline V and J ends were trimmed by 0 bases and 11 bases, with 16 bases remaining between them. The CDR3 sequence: CASSYSPSLYSAFF. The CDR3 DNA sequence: TGTGCCAGCAGTTACTCGCCTAGTCTGTATAGTGCTTTCTTT.

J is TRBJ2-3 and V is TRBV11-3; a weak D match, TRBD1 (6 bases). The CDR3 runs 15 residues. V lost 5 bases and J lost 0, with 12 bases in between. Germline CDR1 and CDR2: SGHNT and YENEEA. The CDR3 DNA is TGTGCCAGCAGCGCCGACAGGACCAGCACAGATACGCAGTATTTT. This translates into CASSADRTSTDTQYF.